These 26 T cell receptor beta chains originate from one sample sequenced in a study of blood T cells in healthy people across ages. The authors ran a second PCR of 7 to 11 cycles using a sample-barcoded 5' primer and a J-beta primer mix. One entry per CDR3 protein, called by TCRdb with MiXCR from the 5' RACE reads. The repertoire holds approximately 1,000,000 distinct CDR3 sequences, with under 55% as singletons. Sequencing was done on a sample of blood. The receptors here all came from a woman aged 55-70 years in good health.

This chain connects TRBV28 to TRBJ1-4; D is uncertain. Trimming removed 5 bases at V and 3 bases at J, with 16 bases between. From germline, CDR1 is MDHEN and CDR2 SYDVKM. This CDR3 has 16 residues. The DNA for the CDR3 is TGTGCCAGCAGTCCCGATACAGCTTCAGCTAATGAAAAACTGTTTTTT. It is translated as CASSPDTASANEKLFF. Based on the CDR3 plus reference TRBV28 and TRBJ1-4, the full variable domain is DVKVTQSSRYLVKRTGEKVFLECVQDMDHENMFWYRQDPGLGLRLIYFSYDVKMKEKGDIPEGYSVSREKKERFSLILESASTNQTSMYLCASSPDTASANEKLFFGSGTQLSVL.

The genes are TRBV7-2 and TRBJ2-7; D may be TRBD1 (5 bases). V shed 5 bases and J shed 2 bases, with 13 bases lying between them. Germline lookup yields CDR1 SGHTA and CDR2 FQGNSA. The CDR3 has 14 amino acids. The CDR3 loop is CASSPWGSAYEQYF. The CDR3, as DNA: TGTGCCAGCAGCCCGTGGGGCTCCGCCTACGAGCAGTACTTC. The full variable domain, rest sourced from reference TRBV7-2 and TRBJ2-7, is GAGVSQSPSNKVTEKGKDVELRCDPISGHTALYWYRQSLGQGLEFLIYFQGNSAPDKSGLPSDRFSAERTGGSVSTLTIQRTQQEDSAVYLCASSPWGSAYEQYFGPGTRLTVT.

This clonotype was counted between two and nine times. The rearrangement uses TRBV20-1 and TRBJ2-7; D remains unclear. V was pared by 3 bases and J by 0 bases, with 9 bases between. Germline V gene data show CDR1 as DFQATT and CDR2 as SNEGSKA (reference sequence). The CDR3 runs to 13 residues. CDR3 coding DNA: TGCAGTGCTAGTCCTAGGAGCTCCTACGAGCAGTACTTC. Amino acids: CSASPRSSYEQYF.

In this sample, this clonotype turned up a few times. CDR3 residues: CASSLFGAPSPTTNEKLFF. The CDR3 nucleotides are TGTGCCAGCAGCCTGTTTGGGGCCCCTTCCCCGACAACTAATGAAAAACTGTTTTTT. V usage is TRBV7-9 and J usage is TRBJ1-4; D is perhaps TRBD1 (5 bases). This CDR3 is 19 amino acids long. Germline CDR1 SEHNR, CDR2 FQNEAQ (reference sequence). The V end was cut by 5 bases, the J end by 0 bases, with 22 bases between.

This clonotype was observed a handful of times. The chain carries TRBV7-9 and TRBJ2-7; 9 nucleotides line up with TRBD1. This CDR3 is built from 16 residues. Per germline, CDR1 SEHNR and CDR2 FQNEAQ (reference sequence). V was pared by 3 bases and J by 3 bases, with 9 bases of the junction left unmatched. The CDR3: CASSLAGQGGFYEQYF. CDR3 DNA sequence: TGTGCCAGCAGCTTGGCGGGACAGGGAGGTTTCTACGAGCAGTACTTC.

The genes are TRBV25-1 and TRBJ2-1; TRBD1 might be the D (5 bases). V was pared by 6 bases and J by 3 bases, with 12 bases between. The germline gives CDR1 MGHDK, CDR2 SYGVNS. The CDR3 runs 14 residues. The CDR3 DNA follows: TGTGCCAGCAGAGGGGCTGCCCTCTACAATGAGCAGTTCTTC. It translates to CASRGAALYNEQFF. The complete variable domain, with remaining parts taken from reference TRBV25-1 and TRBJ2-1, reads EADIYQTPRYLVIGTGKKITLECSQTMGHDKMYWYQQDPGMELHLIHYSYGVNSTEKGDLSSESTVSRIRTEHFPLTLESARPSHTSQYLCASRGAALYNEQFFGPGTRLTVL.

The chain has TRBV7-9 and TRBJ1-4, with TRBD1 matching over 7 bases. CDR1 is SEHNR and CDR2 is FQNEAQ in the germline V gene (reference sequence). The CDR3 consists of 16 residues. V dropped 5 bases and J dropped 2; count of bases not matched to a gene: 8. The CDR3 DNA reads as TGTGCCAGCAGCACCAACAGGGGATTGACTAATGAAAAACTGTTTTTT. Residues: CASSTNRGLTNEKLFF. Drawing the rest from reference TRBV7-9 and TRBJ1-4, the complete variable domain is DTGVSQNPRHKITKRGQNVTFRCDPISEHNRLYWYRQTLGQGPEFLTYFQNEAQLEKSRLLSDRFSAERPKGSFSTLEIQRTEQGDSAMYLCASSTNRGLTNEKLFFGSGTQLSVL.

This clonotype was picked up a small number of times. The J gene is TRBJ2-7, the V gene TRBV20-1; a weak D match, TRBD2 (6 bases). The CDR3 sequence is 14 residues long. Deletions cut 6 bases from V and 7 bases from J, with 22 bases between. The germline CDR1 and CDR2 sequences are DFQATT and SNEGSKA (reference sequence). The CDR3 sequence: CSARTGSTAKEQYF. Written as DNA, the CDR3 is TGCAGTGCCAGAACCGGGAGTACGGCGAAAGAGCAGTACTTC.

The rearrangement joins TRBV4-2 to TRBJ2-5; a possible D gene is TRBD2 (6 bases). V was pared by 0 bases and J by 5 bases, with 10 bases between. The CDR3 totals 14 residues. Germline-derived CDR1 and CDR2 are LGHNA and YNFKEQ. The CDR3 DNA is TGTGCCAGCAGCCAAGATGACCGGGGGGAGACCCAGTACTTC. It is translated as CASSQDDRGETQYF.

V is TRBV30 and J is TRBJ2-1; 7 nucleotides match TRBD2. CDR1 GTSNPN and CDR2 SVGIG come from the germline V gene (reference sequence). V gave up 2 bases and J gave up 9 bases; unmatched junction bases: 10. The CDR3 has 14 amino acids. CDR3 sequence (DNA): TGTGCCTGGAGTTTGGCCCGGGGGGTTCCTGAGCAGTTCTTC. The encoded protein is CAWSLARGVPEQFF.

V gene TRBV11-2 combines with J gene TRBJ2-3; 16 nucleotides line up with TRBD2. V shed 3 bases and J 3 bases; nucleotides not matched to a gene: 3. The germline gives CDR1 SGHAT, CDR2 FQNNGV. The CDR3 loop spans 17 amino acids. The CDR3 region has the DNA TGTGCCAGCAGCTTCGGGGGACTAGCGGGAGGGACAGATACGCAGTATTTT. Protein sequence: CASSFGGLAGGTDTQYF.

This chain connects TRBV5-1 to TRBJ2-1; 14 bases are a match to TRBD2. The CDR3 sequence is 17 residues long. The germline V gene encodes CDR1 SGHRS and CDR2 YFSETQ. The trim removed 4 bases at V and 8 bases at J, leaving 11 bases unmatched. The CDR3 sequence: CASSKRTGLAGVYEQFF. The CDR3 nucleotides are TGCGCCAGCAGCAAACGTACGGGACTAGCGGGAGTTTATGAGCAGTTCTTC.

V gene TRBV4-1 combines with J gene TRBJ1-6; D might be TRBD1 (6 bases). The V end was cut by 4 bases, the J end by 6 bases, with 16 bases between. This CDR3 has 16 residues. Looked up from germline, CDR1 is MGHRA and CDR2 is YSYEKL. The CDR3 nucleotides are TGCGCCAGCAGCCTAGTTCGGACAGCCCTTAATTCACCCCTCCACTTT. Its protein is CASSLVRTALNSPLHF.

About this clonotype: A read error may explain this, as a much larger clone is one base away. The gene calls are TRBV2 and TRBJ2-1, with D unclear. This CDR3 region has 13 residues. Germline lookup yields CDR1 SNHLY and CDR2 FYNNEI. The CDR3 DNA follows: TGTGCCAGCAGTGATGGCGTATACAAGGAGCAGTTCTTC. The encoded protein is CASSDGVYKEQFF. The full variable domain, rest sourced from reference TRBV2 and TRBJ2-1, is EPEVTQTPSHQVTQMGQEVILRCVPISNHLYFYWYRQILGQKVEFLVSFYNNEISEKSEIFDDQFSVERPDGSNFTLKIRSTKLEDSAMYFCASSDGVYKEQFFGPGTRLTVL.

This clonotype was observed a handful of times. V gene TRBV12-3 or TRBV12-4 combines with J gene TRBJ2-7; 12 nucleotides match TRBD2. This CDR3 is 15 amino acids long. J lost 6 bases, V lost 1 base, and 4 bases had no gene match. The CDR3 bases are TGTGCCAGCAGTTTAGGGACTAGCGGGATGGGCGAGCAGTACTTC. It translates to CASSLGTSGMGEQYF.

V usage is TRBV4-2 and J usage is TRBJ2-1; 13 bases agree with TRBD2. CDR3 size: 16 residues. CDR1 is LGHNA and CDR2 is YNFKEQ in the germline V gene. J gave up 7 bases and V 6 bases, and 9 bases lay outside the gene matches. CDR3 loop: CASRTTSGGPRNEQFF. The CDR3 region has the DNA TGTGCCAGCAGGACGACTAGCGGGGGGCCGAGGAATGAGCAGTTCTTC.

The genes are TRBV7-8 and TRBJ2-1; maybe TRBD1 (6 bases). The CDR3 runs 16 residues. Looked up from germline, CDR1 is SGHVS and CDR2 is FQNEAQ. The germline V and J ends were trimmed by 0 bases and 3 bases, with 12 bases remaining between them. CDR3 coding DNA: TGTGCCAGCAGCTTAGCGCCGAGGGGGTTCTACAATGAGCAGTTCTTC. Its translation: CASSLAPRGFYNEQFF.

This chain joins TRBV24-1 and TRBJ2-3; D may match TRBD1 or TRBD2 (6 bases each). Germline-derived CDR1 and CDR2 are KGHDR and SFDVKD. CDR3 length equals 16 residues. The V end was cut by 9 bases, the J end by 0 bases, with 18 bases between. The DNA for the CDR3 is TGTGCCACCGCGGGGTCAGGGGACCCTAGCACAGATACGCAGTATTTT. Its translation is CATAGSGDPSTDTQYF.

V usage is TRBV20-1 and J usage is TRBJ2-5; 11 positions match TRBD1. The J call could be wrong; TRBJ2-7 is a better fit for the DNA end. This CDR3 contains 13 residues. Germline assignment: CDR1 DFQATT and CDR2 SNEGSKA (reference sequence). CDR3 bases: TGCAGTGCTAGCCGGGACAGGGGGACCGAGCAGTACTTC. Residues: CSASRDRGTEQYF.

This clonotype was detected ten times or more. The chain is built from TRBV10-3 and TRBJ1-2; D is ambiguous. V gave up 9 bases and J gave up 4 bases, with 18 bases separating them. Per the germline V gene, CDR1 is ENHRY and CDR2 is SYGVKD. The CDR3 totals 14 residues. CDR3 in DNA: TGTGCCATTCGGACTTCAACGAGTGGCTATGGCTACACCTTC. Amino acids: CAIRTSTSGYGYTF.

This clonotype was seen a handful of times. This chain joins TRBV20-1 and TRBJ2-5; 8 bases are shared with TRBD2. The CDR3 has 15 residues. V gave up 5 bases and J gave up 5 bases; unmatched junction bases: 13. The germline V gene encodes CDR1 DFQATT and CDR2 SNEGSKA (reference sequence). The CDR3 sequence: CSAESAASGWETQYF. In DNA form, the CDR3 reads TGCAGTGCTGAATCAGCGGCTAGCGGGTGGGAGACCCAGTACTTC.

In this sample, this clonotype turned up a few times. This chain uses TRBV28 with TRBJ2-7, with D tentatively TRBD2 (6 bases). V lost 7 bases and J 2 bases, leaving 12 bases between the germline ends. Germline loops: CDR1 MDHEN, CDR2 SYDVKM. The CDR3 is 13 amino acids. This CDR3 reads CASMGTPTYEQYF. CDR3 bases: TGTGCCAGCATGGGGACTCCTACCTACGAGCAGTACTTC.

The chain couples TRBV29-1 to TRBJ1-1; D perhaps matches TRBD1 (6 bases). The CDR3 is made up of 14 amino acids. Germline values: CDR1 SQVTM, CDR2 ANQGSEA. With 1 base removed from V and 4 bases from J, the gap between germline ends came to 13 bases. The CDR3 sequence is CSVEVGAVGTEAFF. The CDR3 DNA is TGCAGCGTTGAAGTGGGGGCGGTTGGCACTGAAGCTTTCTTT.

This clonotype appeared a few times. This chain connects TRBV20-1 to TRBJ2-5, with D unresolved. Germline CDR1 and CDR2: DFQATT and SNEGSKA (reference sequence). The CDR3 is 13 amino acids. V was clipped by 1 base and J by 1 base, with 7 bases between them. CDR3 bases: TGCAGTGCTAGAGTCGAGGTCCAAGAGACCCAGTACTTC. As protein: CSARVEVQETQYF.

The gene calls are TRBV3-1 and TRBJ2-7; 11 positions match TRBD1. CDR3 length equals 15 residues. V lost 4 bases, J lost 0 bases, and 2 bases stayed unmatched. The germline V gene encodes CDR1 LGHDT and CDR2 YNNKEL (reference sequence). The CDR3 DNA is TGTGCCAGCAGCCGGGACAGGGGGAGCTCCTACGAGCAGTACTTC. Its translation: CASSRDRGSSYEQYF.

As for this clonotype: A read error is possible here, since a much larger clone lies one base away. The chain carries TRBV29-1 and TRBJ2-3; D is undetermined. CDR1 is SQVTM, CDR2 ANQGSEA, per germline. The CDR3 consists of 11 residues. Here the CDR3 reads CSVEVGDTRYF. For the CDR3, the DNA is TGCAGCGTTGAGGTTGGAGATACGCGGTATTTT.